This TCR beta chain came from a study of OX40 agonist ivuxolimab in advanced cancers. Study information: The dose of intravenous ivuxolimab that patients received every 2 weeks ranged from 0.01 to 10 mg/kg. The study's findings and limits: Among the lowest levels of clonal expansion were found in partial responders at 0.1-3.0 mg/kg.

Blood sampling took place at baseline, cycle 4 day 1, and cycle 7 day 1. The assay was immunoSEQ multiplex PCR, and TCRdb's table has in-frame clones only and misses some. Among roughly 20,000 clones listed, 72% were seen once. Concerning this clone: Its target is not known.

Germline V gives CDR1 LGHNA, CDR2 YNFKEQ. V lost 4 bases to trimming and J lost 0 bases, with 10 bases between them. The length of the CDR3 is 15 residues. The sample consisted of CD4+ or CD8+ T cells sorted from blood, taken in a trial of the OX40 agonist ivuxolimab. The chain employs TRBV4-2 and TRBJ1-5; D unclear. This receptor was obtained from an adult with an advanced solid tumor such as melanoma, head and neck, liver or kidney cancer. The CDR3 coding sequence is TGTGCCAGCAGCCCCACGCCGAGTAGCAATCAGCCCCAGCATTTT. Translated: CASSPTPSSNQPQHF.